This T cell receptor (beta chain) is from a study of vaccination and CD4 T cells after COVID-19. Study-wide results and limits: For convalescent patients, 304 of the 307 vaccine-specific clones analyzed were classified as spike mono-reactive.

Note on this clonotype: The antigen is not known.

Germline CDR1 and CDR2: SGHTA and FQGNSA. With 4 bases removed from V and 1 base from J, the gap between germline ends came to 8 bases. There are 13 residues in the CDR3. Oncomine TCR Beta short-read sequencing was applied to DNA from cultured CD4+ T cells. TCRdb passed the PCR reads through MiXCR, listing each CDR3 protein once. The profile shows approximately 16,000 distinct CDR3 sequences, over 65% of them singletons. This sample's treatment: approximately 11-day PBMC culture with coronavirus spike peptide pools or control peptides (ViraFEST assay). The sequence was obtained from a human donor who had recovered from COVID-19. The V and J genes are TRBV7-2 and TRBJ2-7; perhaps TRBD2 as D (5 bases). The sample consisted of CD4+ T cells from blood, cultured in vitro. CDR3 DNA: TGTGCCAGCAGCTCGGGGTCATCCTACGAGCAGTACTTC. Translation: CASSSGSSYEQYF.